A few counts support the clone carrying this T cell receptor beta chain. What it binds is unknown. The CDR3 totals 17 residues. Germline lookup yields CDR1 PRHDT and CDR2 FYEKMQ (reference sequence). V gave up 5 bases and J gave up 4 bases; unmatched junction bases: 13. This sample stems from a study of T-cell reconstitution after alpha-beta-depleted transplantation in children. Findings and caveats of the study: Most T-cell counts and diversity one year after the transplant came from T cells that were newly produced. Surviving recipient cells, namely T cells and thymic progenitors, were the source of high day-60 TCRbeta diversity in some patients.

A TCRbeta library incorporating unique molecular identifiers was prepared. In TCRdb, the PCR reads were re-called with MiXCR into one record per CDR3 protein. The table has roughly 52,000 distinct CDR3 sequences, approximately 6.1% seen once; the top ten hold 30%. This receptor was obtained from a female patient aged 2-9 years who had a stem cell transplant for aplastic anemia, so the T cells may come from the graft donor. The chain uses TRBV13 and TRBJ1-5, with TRBD1 matching over 8 bases. Here the sequenced sample was PBMCs, mostly from graft donor cells, taken 60 days after TCRalphabeta/CD19-depleted stem cell transplant. CDR3 nucleotides: TGTGCCAGCAGCGACACCTGTAGACAGGGGTATAATCAGCCCCAGCATTTT. Protein product: CASSDTCRQGYNQPQHF.